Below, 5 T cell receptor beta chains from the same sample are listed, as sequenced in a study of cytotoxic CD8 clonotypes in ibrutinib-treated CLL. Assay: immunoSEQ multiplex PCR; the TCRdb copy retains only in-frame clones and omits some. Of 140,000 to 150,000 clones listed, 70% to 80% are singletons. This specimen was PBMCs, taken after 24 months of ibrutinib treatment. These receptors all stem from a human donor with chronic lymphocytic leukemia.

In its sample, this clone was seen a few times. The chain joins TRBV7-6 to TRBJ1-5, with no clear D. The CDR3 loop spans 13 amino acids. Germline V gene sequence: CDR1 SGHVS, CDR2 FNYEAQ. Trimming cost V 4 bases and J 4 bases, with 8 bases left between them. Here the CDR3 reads CASSSTGNQPQHF. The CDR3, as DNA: TGTGCCAGCAGCTCGACGGGAAATCAGCCCCAGCATTTT.

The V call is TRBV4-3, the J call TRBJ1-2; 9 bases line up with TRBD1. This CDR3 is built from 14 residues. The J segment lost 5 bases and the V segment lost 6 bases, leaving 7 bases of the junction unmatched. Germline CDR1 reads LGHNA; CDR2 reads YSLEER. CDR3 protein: CASRQQGAGYGYTF. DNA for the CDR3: TGCGCCAGCAGGCAACAGGGGGCGGGGTATGGCTACACCTTC.

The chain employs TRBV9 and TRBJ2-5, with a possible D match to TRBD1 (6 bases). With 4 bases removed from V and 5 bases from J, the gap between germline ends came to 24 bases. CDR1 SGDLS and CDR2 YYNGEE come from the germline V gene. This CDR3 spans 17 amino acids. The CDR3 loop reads CASSPPGRDTGRETQYF. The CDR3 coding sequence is TGTGCCAGCAGCCCCCCTGGTCGGGACACCGGTCGGGAGACCCAGTACTTC.

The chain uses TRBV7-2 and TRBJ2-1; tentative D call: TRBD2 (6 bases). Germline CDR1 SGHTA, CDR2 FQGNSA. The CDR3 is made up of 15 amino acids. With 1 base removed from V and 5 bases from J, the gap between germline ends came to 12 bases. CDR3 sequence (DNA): TGTGCCAGCAGCTTAGTTACTAGCAGAGACAATGAGCAGTTCTTC. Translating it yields CASSLVTSRDNEQFF.

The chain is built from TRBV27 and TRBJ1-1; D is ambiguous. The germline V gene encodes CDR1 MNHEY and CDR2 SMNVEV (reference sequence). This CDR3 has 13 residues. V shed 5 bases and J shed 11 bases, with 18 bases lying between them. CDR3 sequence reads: CASSLNRMVDAFF. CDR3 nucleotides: TGTGCCAGCAGTCTGAACCGGATGGTTGACGCTTTCTTT.